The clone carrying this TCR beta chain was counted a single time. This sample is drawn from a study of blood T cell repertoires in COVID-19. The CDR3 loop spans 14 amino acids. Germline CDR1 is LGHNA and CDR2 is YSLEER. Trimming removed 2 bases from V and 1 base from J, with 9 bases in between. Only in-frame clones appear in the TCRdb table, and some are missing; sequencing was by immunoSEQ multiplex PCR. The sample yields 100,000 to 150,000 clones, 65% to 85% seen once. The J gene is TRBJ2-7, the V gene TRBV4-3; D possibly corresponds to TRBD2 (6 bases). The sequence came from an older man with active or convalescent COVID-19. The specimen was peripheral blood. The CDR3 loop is CASSQWRGSYEQYF. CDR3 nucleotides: TGCGCCAGCAGCCAATGGAGGGGTTCCTACGAGCAGTACTTC.